This TCR beta chain was identified during a study of blood T cell repertoires in COVID-19. Study summary: Italy, Spain and the United States were the sources of the convalescent and acute COVID-19 samples. PBMCs, B-cell-depleted T cells, or T cells were the source of the cDNA or gDNA that made up the material.

V lost 4 bases and J 1 base, leaving 11 bases between the germline ends. This CDR3 has 15 residues. Germline V CDR1 and CDR2: KGHSH, LQKENI. Under the authors' procedure: Nucleated cell number was recorded as an estimate derived from reference gene primer amplification. The data were produced by immunoSEQ multiplex PCR, yet TCRdb's version contains in-frame clones alone and is incomplete. V, J and clone size were drawn from that table, and D and trimming were deduced from the DNA. This sample yields 100,000 to 150,000 clones, of which roughly 88% are seen a single time; approximately 5.3% belongs to the top ten.

The sample taken for sequencing was peripheral blood. The source is a human donor in a cohort sampled during active COVID-19. The rearrangement joins TRBV18 to TRBJ2-1; weak D call: TRBD2 (5 bases). The CDR3 here is CASSRAAPSYNEQFF. DNA of the CDR3: TGTGCCAGCTCACGAGCGGCACCTTCCTACAATGAGCAGTTCTTC.